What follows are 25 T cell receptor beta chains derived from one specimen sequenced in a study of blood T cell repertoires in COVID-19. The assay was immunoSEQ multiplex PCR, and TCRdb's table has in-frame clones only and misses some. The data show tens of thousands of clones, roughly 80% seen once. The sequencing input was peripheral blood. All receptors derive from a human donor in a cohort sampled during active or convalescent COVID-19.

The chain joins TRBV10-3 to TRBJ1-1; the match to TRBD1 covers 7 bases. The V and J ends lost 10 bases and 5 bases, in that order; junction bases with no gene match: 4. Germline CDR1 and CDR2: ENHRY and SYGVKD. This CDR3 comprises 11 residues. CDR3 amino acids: CATQGGTEAFF. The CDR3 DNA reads TGTGCCACCCAGGGGGGTACTGAAGCTTTCTTT.

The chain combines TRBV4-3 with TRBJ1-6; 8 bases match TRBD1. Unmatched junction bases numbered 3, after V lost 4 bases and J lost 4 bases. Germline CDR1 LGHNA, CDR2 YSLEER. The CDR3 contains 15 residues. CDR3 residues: CASSRGQAYNSPLHF. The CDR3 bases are TGCGCCAGCAGCCGGGGACAGGCGTATAATTCACCCCTCCACTTT.

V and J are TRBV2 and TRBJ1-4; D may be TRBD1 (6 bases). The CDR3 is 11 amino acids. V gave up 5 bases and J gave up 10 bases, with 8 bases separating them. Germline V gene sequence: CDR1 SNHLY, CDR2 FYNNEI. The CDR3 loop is CASSIGGKLFF. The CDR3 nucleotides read TGTGCCAGCAGTATAGGGGGAAAACTGTTTTTT.

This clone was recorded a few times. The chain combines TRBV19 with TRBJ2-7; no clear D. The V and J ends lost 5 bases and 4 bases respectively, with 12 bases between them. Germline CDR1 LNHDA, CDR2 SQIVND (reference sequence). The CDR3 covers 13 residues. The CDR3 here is CASSAHRSYEQYF. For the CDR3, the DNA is TGTGCCAGTAGTGCGCACCGGAGTTACGAGCAGTACTTC.

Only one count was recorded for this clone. The CDR3 loop reads CATSRDLQGQAFF. In nucleotides, the CDR3 is TGTGCCACCAGCAGAGACCTACAGGGGCAAGCTTTCTTT. The chain uses TRBV15 and TRBJ1-1; 7 nucleotides line up with TRBD1. Per germline, CDR1 LNHNV and CDR2 YYDKDF (reference sequence). This CDR3 is 13 amino acids long. The trim removed 0 bases at V and 9 bases at J, leaving 4 bases unmatched.

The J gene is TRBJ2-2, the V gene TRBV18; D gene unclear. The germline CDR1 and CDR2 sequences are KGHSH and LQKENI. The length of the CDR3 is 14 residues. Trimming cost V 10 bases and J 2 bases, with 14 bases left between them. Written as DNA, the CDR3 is TGTGCCACCCCTCCGTCCGGTAACACCGGGGAGCTGTTTTTT. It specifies CATPPSGNTGELFF.

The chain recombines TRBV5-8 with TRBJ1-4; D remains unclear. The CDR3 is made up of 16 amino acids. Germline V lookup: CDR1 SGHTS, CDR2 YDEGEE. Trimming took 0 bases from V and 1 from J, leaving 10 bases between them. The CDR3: CASSLGESLTNEKLFF. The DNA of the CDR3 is TGTGCCAGCAGCTTGGGGGAGTCCCTAACTAATGAAAAACTGTTTTTT.

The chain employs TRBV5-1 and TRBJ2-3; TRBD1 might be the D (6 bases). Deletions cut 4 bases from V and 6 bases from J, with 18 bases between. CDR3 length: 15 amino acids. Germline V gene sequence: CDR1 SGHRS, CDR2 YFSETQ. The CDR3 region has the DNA TGCGCCAGCAGCCCCCAGGGGCTAATTGGGGATACGCAGTATTTT. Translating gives CASSPQGLIGDTQYF.

The CDR3 region is CASSSQGATGAYTDTQYF. CDR3 nucleotides: TGCGCCAGCAGTTCCCAAGGGGCGACAGGGGCTTACACAGATACGCAGTATTTT. V usage is TRBV5-1 and J usage is TRBJ2-3, with 8 positions matching TRBD1. CDR1 is SGHRS and CDR2 is YFSETQ in the germline V gene. The CDR3 contains 18 residues. V gave up 5 bases and J gave up 2 bases; unmatched junction bases: 16.

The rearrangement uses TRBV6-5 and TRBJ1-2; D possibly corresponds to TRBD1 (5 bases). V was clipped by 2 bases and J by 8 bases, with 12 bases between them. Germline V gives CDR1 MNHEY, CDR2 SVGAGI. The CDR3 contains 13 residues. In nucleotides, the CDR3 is TGTGCCAGCAGTTACGGCGCAGGGAACGGCTACACCTTC. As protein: CASSYGAGNGYTF.

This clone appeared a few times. The DNA of the CDR3 is TGTGCCAGTAGTCCCCGGAGTGCCTACGAGCAGTACTTC. Residues: CASSPRSAYEQYF. The chain employs TRBV19 and TRBJ2-7; D remains ambiguous. The CDR3 totals 13 residues. CDR1 and CDR2 from the germline V gene are LNHDA and SQIVND (reference sequence). V was shortened by 5 bases and J by 2 bases, with 10 bases between the two germline ends.

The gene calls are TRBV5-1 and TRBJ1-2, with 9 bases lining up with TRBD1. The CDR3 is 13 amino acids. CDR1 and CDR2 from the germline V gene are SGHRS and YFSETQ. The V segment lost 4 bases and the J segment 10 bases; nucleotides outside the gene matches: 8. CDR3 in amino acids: CASSPGQGEIYTF. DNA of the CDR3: TGCGCCAGCAGCCCGGGACAGGGTGAAATCTACACCTTC.

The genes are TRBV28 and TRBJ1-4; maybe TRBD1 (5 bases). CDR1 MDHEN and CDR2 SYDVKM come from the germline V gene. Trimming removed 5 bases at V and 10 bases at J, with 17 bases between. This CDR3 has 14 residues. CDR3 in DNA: TGTGCCAGCAGTCCGGGGGACGTGGGGGGAAAACTGTTTTTT. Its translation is CASSPGDVGGKLFF.

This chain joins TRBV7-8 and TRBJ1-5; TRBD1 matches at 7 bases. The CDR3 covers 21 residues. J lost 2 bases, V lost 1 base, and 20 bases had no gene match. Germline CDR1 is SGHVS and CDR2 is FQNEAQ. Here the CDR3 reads CASSLVGKFDRDPSGNQPQHF. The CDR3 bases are TGTGCCAGCAGCTTAGTGGGAAAGTTTGACAGGGACCCTAGTGGCAATCAGCCCCAGCATTTT.

DNA for the CDR3: TGTGCCAGCAGCTTAGGACTTAATGAGCAGTTCTTC. Protein product: CASSLGLNEQFF. This sequence joins TRBV7-9 and TRBJ2-1; no reliable D call. Trimming left V 1 base short and J 7 bases short, with 5 bases between. Germline V lookup: CDR1 SEHNR, CDR2 FQNEAQ (reference sequence). The CDR3 consists of 12 residues.

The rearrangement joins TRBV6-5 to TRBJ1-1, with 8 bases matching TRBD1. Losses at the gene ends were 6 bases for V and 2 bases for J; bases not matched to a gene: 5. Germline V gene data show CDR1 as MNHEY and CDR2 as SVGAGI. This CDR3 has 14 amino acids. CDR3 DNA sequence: TGTGCCAGCAGCCAAGACAGGGGCAACACTGAAGCTTTCTTT. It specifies CASSQDRGNTEAFF.

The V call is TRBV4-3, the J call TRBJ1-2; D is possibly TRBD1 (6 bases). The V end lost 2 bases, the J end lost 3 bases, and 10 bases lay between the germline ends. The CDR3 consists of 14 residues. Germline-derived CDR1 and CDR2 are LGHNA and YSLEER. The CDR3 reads CASSQLSGDYGYTF. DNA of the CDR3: TGCGCCAGCAGCCAACTGTCAGGGGACTATGGCTACACCTTC.

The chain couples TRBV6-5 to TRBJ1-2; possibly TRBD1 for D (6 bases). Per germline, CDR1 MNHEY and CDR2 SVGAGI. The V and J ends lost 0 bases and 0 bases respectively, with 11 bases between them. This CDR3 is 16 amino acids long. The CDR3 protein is CASSYSVGGANYGYTF. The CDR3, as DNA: TGTGCCAGCAGTTACTCGGTAGGGGGAGCTAACTATGGCTACACCTTC.

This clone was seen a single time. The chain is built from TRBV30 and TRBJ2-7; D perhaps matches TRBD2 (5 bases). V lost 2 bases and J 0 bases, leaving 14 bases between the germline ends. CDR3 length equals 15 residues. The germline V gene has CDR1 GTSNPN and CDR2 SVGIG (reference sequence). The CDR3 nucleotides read TGTGCCTGGAGTAGGAAAGGACTGACCTCCTACGAGCAGTACTTC. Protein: CAWSRKGLTSYEQYF. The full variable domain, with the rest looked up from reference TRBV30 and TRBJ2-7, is SQTIHQWPATLVQPVGSPLSLECTVEGTSNPNLYWYRQAAGRGLQLLFYSVGIGQISSEVPQNLSASRPQDRQFILSSKKLLLSDSGFYLCAWSRKGLTSYEQYFGPGTRLTVT.

The CDR3 nucleotides are TGTGCCAGCAGTCGACAGGGCATTTCACCCCTCCACTTT. It yields the protein CASSRQGISPLHF. The V gene is TRBV3-1 (or the pseudogene TRBV3-2), the J gene TRBJ1-6, with 7 bases identical to TRBD1. The CDR3 is 13 residues long. Per the germline V gene, CDR1 is LGHDT and CDR2 is YNNKEL (reference sequence). The V and J ends lost 6 bases and 9 bases, in that order; junction bases with no gene match: 5.

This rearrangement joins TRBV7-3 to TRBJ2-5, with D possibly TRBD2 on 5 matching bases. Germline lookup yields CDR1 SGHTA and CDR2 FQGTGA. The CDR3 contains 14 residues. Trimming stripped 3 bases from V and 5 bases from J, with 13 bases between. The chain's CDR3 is CASSFAGIRETQYF. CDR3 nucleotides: TGTGCCAGCAGCTTCGCGGGCATTAGGGAGACCCAGTACTTC.

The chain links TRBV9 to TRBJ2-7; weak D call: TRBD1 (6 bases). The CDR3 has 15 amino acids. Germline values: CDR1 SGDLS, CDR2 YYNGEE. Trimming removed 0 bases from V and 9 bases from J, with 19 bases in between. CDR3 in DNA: TGTGCCAGCAGCGTAGTAGACAGGCCCCTATCGGGGCAGTACTTC. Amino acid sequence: CASSVVDRPLSGQYF.

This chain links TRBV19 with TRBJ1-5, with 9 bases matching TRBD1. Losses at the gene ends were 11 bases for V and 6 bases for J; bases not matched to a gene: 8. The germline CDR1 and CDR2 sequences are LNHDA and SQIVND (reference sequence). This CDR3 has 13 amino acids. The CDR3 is CASKGQGSQPQHF. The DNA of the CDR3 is TGTGCCTCTAAGGGACAGGGCAGTCAGCCCCAGCATTTT.

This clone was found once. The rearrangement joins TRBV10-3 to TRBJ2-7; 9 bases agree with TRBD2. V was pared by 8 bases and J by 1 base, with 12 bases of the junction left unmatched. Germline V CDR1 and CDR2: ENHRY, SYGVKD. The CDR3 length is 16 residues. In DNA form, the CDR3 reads TGTGCCATCTCCGGCGAGGGTACTAGCGGGTCCTACGAGCAGTACTTC. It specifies CAISGEGTSGSYEQYF.

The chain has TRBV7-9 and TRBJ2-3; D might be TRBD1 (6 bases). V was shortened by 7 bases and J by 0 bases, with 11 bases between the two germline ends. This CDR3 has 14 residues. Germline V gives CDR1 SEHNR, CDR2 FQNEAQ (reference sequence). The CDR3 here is CASIGQSSTDTQYF. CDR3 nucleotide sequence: TGTGCCAGCATAGGACAGTCTAGCACAGATACGCAGTATTTT.